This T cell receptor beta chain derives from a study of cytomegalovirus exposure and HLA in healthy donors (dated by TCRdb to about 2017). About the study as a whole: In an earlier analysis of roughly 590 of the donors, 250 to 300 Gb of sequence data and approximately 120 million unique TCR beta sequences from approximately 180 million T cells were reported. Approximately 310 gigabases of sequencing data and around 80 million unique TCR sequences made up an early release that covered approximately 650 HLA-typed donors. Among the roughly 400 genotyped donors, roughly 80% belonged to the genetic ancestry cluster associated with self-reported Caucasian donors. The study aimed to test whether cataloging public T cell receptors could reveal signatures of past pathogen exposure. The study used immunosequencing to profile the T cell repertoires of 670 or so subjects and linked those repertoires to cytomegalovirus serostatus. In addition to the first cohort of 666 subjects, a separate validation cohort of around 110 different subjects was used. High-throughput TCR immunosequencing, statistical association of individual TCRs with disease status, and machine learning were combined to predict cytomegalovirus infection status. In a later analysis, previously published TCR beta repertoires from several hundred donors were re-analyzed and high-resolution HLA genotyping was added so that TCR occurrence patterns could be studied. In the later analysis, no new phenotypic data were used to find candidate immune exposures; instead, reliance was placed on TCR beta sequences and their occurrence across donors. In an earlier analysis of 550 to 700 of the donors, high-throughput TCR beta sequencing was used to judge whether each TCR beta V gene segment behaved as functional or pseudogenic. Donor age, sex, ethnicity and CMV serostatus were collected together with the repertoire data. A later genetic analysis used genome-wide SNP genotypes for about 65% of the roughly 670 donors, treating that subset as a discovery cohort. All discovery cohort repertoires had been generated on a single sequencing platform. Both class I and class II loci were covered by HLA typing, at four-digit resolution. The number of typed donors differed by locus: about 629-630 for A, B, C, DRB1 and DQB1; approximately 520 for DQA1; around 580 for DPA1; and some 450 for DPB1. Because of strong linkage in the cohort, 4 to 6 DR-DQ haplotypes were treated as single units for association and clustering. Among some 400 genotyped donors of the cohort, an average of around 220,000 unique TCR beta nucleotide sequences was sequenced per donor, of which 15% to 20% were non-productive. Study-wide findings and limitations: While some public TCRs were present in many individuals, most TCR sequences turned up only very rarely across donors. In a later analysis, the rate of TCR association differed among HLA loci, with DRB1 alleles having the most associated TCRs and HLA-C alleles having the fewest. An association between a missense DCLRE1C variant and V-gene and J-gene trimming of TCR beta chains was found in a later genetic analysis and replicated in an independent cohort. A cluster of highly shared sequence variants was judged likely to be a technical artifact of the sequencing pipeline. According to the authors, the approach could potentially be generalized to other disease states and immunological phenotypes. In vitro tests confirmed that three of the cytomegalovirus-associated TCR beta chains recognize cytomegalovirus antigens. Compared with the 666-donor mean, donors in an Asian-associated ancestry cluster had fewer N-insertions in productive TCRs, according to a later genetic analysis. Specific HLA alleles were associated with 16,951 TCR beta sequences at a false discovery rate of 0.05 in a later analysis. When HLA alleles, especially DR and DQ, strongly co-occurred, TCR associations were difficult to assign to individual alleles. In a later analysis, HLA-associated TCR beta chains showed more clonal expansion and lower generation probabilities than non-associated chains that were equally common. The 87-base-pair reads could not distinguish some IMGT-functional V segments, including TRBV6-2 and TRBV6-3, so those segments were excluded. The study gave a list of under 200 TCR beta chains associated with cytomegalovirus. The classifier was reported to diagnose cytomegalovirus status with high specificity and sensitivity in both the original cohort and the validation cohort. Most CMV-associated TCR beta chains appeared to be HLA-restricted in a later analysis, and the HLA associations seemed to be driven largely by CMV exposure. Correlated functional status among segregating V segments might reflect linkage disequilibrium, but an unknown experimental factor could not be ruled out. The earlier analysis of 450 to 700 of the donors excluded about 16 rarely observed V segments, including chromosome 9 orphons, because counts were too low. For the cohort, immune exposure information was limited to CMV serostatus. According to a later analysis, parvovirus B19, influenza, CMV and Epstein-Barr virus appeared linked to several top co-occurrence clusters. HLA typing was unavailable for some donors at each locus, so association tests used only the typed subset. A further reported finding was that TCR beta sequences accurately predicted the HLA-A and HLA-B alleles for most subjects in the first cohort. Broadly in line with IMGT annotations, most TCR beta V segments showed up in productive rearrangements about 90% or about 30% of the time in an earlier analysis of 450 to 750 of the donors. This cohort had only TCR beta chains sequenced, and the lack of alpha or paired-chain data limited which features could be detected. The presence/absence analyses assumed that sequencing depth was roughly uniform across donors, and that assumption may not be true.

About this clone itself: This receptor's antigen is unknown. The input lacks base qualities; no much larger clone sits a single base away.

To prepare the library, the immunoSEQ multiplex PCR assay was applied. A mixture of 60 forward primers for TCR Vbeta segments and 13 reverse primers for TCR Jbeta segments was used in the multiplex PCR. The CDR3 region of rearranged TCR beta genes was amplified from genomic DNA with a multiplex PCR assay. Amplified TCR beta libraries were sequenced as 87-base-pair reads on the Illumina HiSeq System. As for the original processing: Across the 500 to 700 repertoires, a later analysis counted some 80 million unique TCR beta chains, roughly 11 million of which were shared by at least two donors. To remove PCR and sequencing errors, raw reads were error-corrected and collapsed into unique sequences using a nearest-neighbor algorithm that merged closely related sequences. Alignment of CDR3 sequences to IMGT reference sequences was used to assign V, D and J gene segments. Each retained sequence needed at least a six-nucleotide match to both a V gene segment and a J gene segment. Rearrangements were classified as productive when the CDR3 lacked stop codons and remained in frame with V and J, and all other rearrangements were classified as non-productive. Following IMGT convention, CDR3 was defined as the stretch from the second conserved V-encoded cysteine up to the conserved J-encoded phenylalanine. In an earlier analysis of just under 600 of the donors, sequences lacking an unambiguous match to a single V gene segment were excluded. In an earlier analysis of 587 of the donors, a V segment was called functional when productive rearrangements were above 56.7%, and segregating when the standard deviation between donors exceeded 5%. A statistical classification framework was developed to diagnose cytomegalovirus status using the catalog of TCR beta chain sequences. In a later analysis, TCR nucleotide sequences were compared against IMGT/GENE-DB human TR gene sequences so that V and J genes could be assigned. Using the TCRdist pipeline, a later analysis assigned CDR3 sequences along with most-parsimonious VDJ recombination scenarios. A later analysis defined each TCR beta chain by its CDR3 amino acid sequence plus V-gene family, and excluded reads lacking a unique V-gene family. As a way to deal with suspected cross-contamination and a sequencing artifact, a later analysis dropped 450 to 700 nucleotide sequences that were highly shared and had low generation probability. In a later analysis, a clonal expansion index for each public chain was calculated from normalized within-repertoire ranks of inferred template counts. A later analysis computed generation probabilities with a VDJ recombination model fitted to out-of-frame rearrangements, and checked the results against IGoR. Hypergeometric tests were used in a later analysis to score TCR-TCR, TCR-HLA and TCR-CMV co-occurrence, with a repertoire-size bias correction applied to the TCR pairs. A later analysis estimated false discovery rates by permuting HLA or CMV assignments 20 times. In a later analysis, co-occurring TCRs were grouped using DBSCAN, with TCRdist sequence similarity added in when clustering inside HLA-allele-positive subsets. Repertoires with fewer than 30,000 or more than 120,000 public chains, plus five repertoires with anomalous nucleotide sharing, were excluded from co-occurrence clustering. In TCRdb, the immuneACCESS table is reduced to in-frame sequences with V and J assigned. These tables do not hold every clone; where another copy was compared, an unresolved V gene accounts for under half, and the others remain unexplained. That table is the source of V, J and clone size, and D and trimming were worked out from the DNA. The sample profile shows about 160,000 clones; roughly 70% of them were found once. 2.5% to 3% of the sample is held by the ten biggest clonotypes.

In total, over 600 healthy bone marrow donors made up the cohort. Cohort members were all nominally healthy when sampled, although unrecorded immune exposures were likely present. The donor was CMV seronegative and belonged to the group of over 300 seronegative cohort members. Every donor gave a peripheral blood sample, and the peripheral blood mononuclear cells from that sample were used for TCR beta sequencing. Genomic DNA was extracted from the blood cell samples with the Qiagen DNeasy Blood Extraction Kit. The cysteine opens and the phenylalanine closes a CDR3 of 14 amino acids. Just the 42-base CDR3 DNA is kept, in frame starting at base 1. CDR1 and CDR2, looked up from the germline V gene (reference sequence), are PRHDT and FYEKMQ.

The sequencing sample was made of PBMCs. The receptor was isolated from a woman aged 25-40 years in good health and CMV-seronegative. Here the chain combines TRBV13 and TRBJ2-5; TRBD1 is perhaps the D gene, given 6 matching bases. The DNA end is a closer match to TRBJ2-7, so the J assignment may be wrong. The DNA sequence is TGTGCCAGCAGCTCCCGGGACATCTCCTACGAGCAGTACTTC. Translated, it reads CASSSRDISYEQYF.